Following are 9 T cell receptor beta chains from one sample sequenced in a study of blood T cell repertoires in COVID-19. The assay was immunoSEQ multiplex PCR, and TCRdb's table has in-frame clones only and misses some. The repertoire has approximately 390,000 clones, 90% of them found once; the top ten carry around 6.3%. The sample comprised peripheral blood. These TCRs come from a man between 18 and 35 years old with active or convalescent COVID-19.

The J gene is TRBJ1-1, the V gene TRBV19, with D perhaps matching TRBD1 (6 bases). Looked up from germline, CDR1 is LNHDA and CDR2 is SQIVND (reference sequence). The CDR3 has 14 amino acids. Trimming pared 5 bases from V and 4 bases from J, leaving 14 bases between. As DNA, the CDR3 is TGTGCCAGTAGTTGGGGGCAGGGGCTCACTGAAGCTTTCTTT. Translated, it gives CASSWGQGLTEAFF.

This chain uses TRBV6-1 with TRBJ1-5; D gene unclear. Germline loops: CDR1 MNHNS, CDR2 SASEGT. V lost 2 bases, J lost 1 base, and 9 bases lay in between. This CDR3 contains 15 residues. The CDR3 bases are TGTGCCAGCAGTGAATGGGCAGGCAGCAATCAGCCCCAGCATTTT. This codes for CASSEWAGSNQPQHF.

Details on this clone: This sample includes further DNA sequences coding for the same CDR3. The chain links TRBV27 to TRBJ1-5, with D possibly matching TRBD1 (6 bases). Per germline, CDR1 MNHEY and CDR2 SMNVEV (reference sequence). V was shortened by 3 bases and J by 0 bases, with 9 bases between the two germline ends. The CDR3 covers 15 residues. CDR3 coding DNA: TGTGCCAGCAGTTTGACAGGATATAGCAATCAGCCCCAGCATTTT. Amino acids: CASSLTGYSNQPQHF.

V and J are TRBV5-1 and TRBJ2-1, with TRBD2 matching over 11 bases. V lost 0 bases and J lost 7; bases outside the gene matches: 6. This CDR3 has 16 amino acids. CDR1 is SGHRS and CDR2 is YFSETQ in the germline V gene. The CDR3 sequence: CASSLEIAGGQNEQFF. CDR3 nucleotide sequence: TGCGCCAGCAGCTTGGAAATAGCGGGGGGGCAGAATGAGCAGTTCTTC. The variable domain in full, with the rest retrieved from reference TRBV5-1 and TRBJ2-1, is KAGVTQTPRYLIKTRGQQVTLSCSPISGHRSVSWYQQTPGQGLQFLFEYFSETQRNKGNFPGRFSGRQFSNSRSEMNVSTLELGDSALYLCASSLEIAGGQNEQFFGPGTRLTVL.

This rearrangement joins TRBV28 to TRBJ2-1; 12 bases align to TRBD1. V shed 5 bases, J shed 6 bases, and the junction held 2 bases outside the gene matches. CDR3 length equals 14 residues. Germline CDR1 MDHEN, CDR2 SYDVKM. The CDR3 region has the DNA TGTGCCAGCAGTCGGGACAGGGGGCTCAATGAGCAGTTCTTC. Amino acids: CASSRDRGLNEQFF.

V and J are TRBV4-1 and TRBJ2-1; no definite D call. This CDR3 is 14 amino acids long. Trimming stripped 1 base from V and 1 base from J, with 5 bases between. Germline CDR1 and CDR2: MGHRA and YSYEKL. CDR3 sequence: CASSQGPSYNEQFF. Here the CDR3 DNA reads TGCGCCAGCAGCCAAGGGCCATCCTACAATGAGCAGTTCTTC.

CDR3 loop: CASSLSSEEKLFF. In DNA, the CDR3 is TGTGCCAGCAGCCTGTCGTCTGAGGAAAAACTGTTTTTT. J is TRBJ1-4 and V is TRBV7-9; D unresolved. Trimming stripped 5 bases from V and 8 bases from J, with 12 bases between. This CDR3 is 13 amino acids long. Germline V lookup: CDR1 SEHNR, CDR2 FQNEAQ (reference sequence).

This chain connects TRBV19 to TRBJ2-2; the match to TRBD1 covers 10 bases. This CDR3 is 16 amino acids long. J gave up 4 bases and V 4 bases, and 6 bases lay outside the gene matches. From germline, CDR1 is LNHDA and CDR2 SQIVND (reference sequence). The CDR3 DNA sequence: TGTGCCAGTAGTAAGAGGACAGGGGGTTCCACCGGGGAGCTGTTTTTT. Residues: CASSKRTGGSTGELFF.

This chain uses TRBV19 with TRBJ1-3, with 8 bases that match TRBD1. With 4 bases clipped from V and 0 bases from J, the junction kept 17 bases outside the gene matches. Germline lookup yields CDR1 LNHDA and CDR2 SQIVND (reference sequence). This CDR3 region has 20 residues. The CDR3 nucleotides read TGTGCCAGTAGTACCGACCGACAGGGGATTCTCTCTCTCTCTGGAAACACCATATATTTT. Translated, it gives CASSTDRQGILSLSGNTIYF.